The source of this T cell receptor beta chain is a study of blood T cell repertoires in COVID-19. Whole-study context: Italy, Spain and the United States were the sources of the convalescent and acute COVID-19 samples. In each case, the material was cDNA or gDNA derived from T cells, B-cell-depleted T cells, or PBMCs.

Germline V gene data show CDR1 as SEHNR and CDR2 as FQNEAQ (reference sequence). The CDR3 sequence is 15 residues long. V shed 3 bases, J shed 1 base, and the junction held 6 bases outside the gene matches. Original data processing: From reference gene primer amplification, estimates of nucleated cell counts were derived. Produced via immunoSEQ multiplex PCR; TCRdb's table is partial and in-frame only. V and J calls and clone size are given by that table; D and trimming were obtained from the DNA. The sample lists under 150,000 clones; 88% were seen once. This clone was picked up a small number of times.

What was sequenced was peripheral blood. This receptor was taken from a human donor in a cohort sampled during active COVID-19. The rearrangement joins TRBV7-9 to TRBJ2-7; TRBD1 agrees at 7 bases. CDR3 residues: CASSFSGGFSYEQYF. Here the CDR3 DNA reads TGTGCCAGCAGCTTTTCAGGGGGTTTTTCCTACGAGCAGTACTTC.